What follows are 27 T cell receptor beta chains derived from one specimen sequenced in a study of blood T cell repertoires in COVID-19. Profiled with immunoSEQ multiplex PCR; TCRdb holds only in-frame clones, not every one. In the table there are 15,000 or so clones, about 90% of which are singletons. Sequencing used peripheral blood. All receptors derive from a human donor in a cohort sampled during active COVID-19.

V and J are TRBV6-5 and TRBJ2-7; possible D gene TRBD1, 6 bases. This CDR3 is 14 amino acids long. Per germline, CDR1 MNHEY and CDR2 SVGAGI. Trimming removed 6 bases from V and 6 bases from J, with 18 bases in between. The CDR3 reads CASSADRIGGEQYF. CDR3 coding DNA: TGTGCCAGCAGCGCAGACAGGATTGGGGGCGAGCAGTACTTC.

V is TRBV6-5 and J is TRBJ1-5; D gene uncertain. Germline V lookup: CDR1 MNHEY, CDR2 SVGAGI. The ends were cut back, 5 bases at V and 0 bases at J, with 5 bases in the middle. The CDR3 spans 13 residues. Written as DNA, the CDR3 is TGTGCCAGCAGTCCAAATAGCAATCAGCCCCAGCATTTT. It encodes CASSPNSNQPQHF.

The chain recombines TRBV29-1 with TRBJ1-2; D unclear. Trimming removed 0 bases at V and 5 bases at J, with 13 bases between. The CDR3 contains 14 residues. Per the germline V gene, CDR1 is SQVTM and CDR2 is ANQGSEA. The CDR3 sequence is CSVEDWTEKYGYTF. CDR3 coding DNA: TGCAGCGTTGAAGACTGGACTGAAAAATATGGCTACACCTTC.

The genes are TRBV5-4 and TRBJ1-6, with D hard to call. Trimming took 0 bases from V and 14 from J, leaving 18 bases between them. Germline loops: CDR1 SGHNT, CDR2 YYREEE (reference sequence). The CDR3 contains 15 residues. The CDR3: CASSLEPTLVVALHF. DNA of the CDR3: TGTGCCAGCAGCTTGGAGCCAACCCTGGTCGTAGCCCTCCACTTT.

The J gene is TRBJ1-4, the V gene TRBV6-1, with 11 bases that match TRBD1. From germline, CDR1 is MNHNS and CDR2 SASEGT. CDR3 length: 18 residues. V was clipped by 2 bases and J by 5 bases; unmatched bases: 10. The CDR3 DNA is TGTGCCAGCAGTGAAAGCAGGACAGGGGGCAGGCTGAATGAAAAACTGTTTTTT. This codes for CASSESRTGGRLNEKLFF.

The chain recombines TRBV5-1 with TRBJ2-5, with unresolved D. With 4 bases removed from V and 1 base from J, the gap between germline ends came to 17 bases. This CDR3 region has 16 residues. In germline, CDR1 is SGHRS, CDR2 YFSETQ. The CDR3 sequence is CASSSLGPRLQETQYF. The CDR3 nucleotides read TGCGCCAGCAGCAGCCTAGGCCCGCGGCTCCAAGAGACCCAGTACTTC.

This chain connects TRBV4-1 to TRBJ1-5; D is unclear. Trimming stripped 1 base from V and 7 bases from J, with 14 bases between. Germline-derived CDR1 and CDR2 are MGHRA and YSYEKL. CDR3 size: 15 residues. The CDR3 sequence: CASSQAPGGWQPQHF. CDR3 sequence (DNA): TGCGCCAGCAGCCAAGCCCCCGGAGGTTGGCAGCCCCAGCATTTT.

The CDR3 loop is CASNTGANTEAFF. The CDR3 DNA is TGTGCCAGCAACACAGGGGCGAACACTGAAGCTTTCTTT. J is TRBJ1-1 and V is TRBV19, with TRBD1 identical over 7 bases. With V trimmed by 9 bases and J by 1 base, 5 bases remained unmatched. Germline V CDR1 and CDR2: LNHDA, SQIVND (reference sequence). The CDR3 covers 13 residues.

The V call is TRBV4-2, the J call TRBJ2-1; tentatively, D is TRBD2 (5 bases). This CDR3 is built from 15 residues. Germline V gives CDR1 LGHNA, CDR2 YNFKEQ. V lost 6 bases and J 2 bases, leaving 14 bases between the germline ends. Here the CDR3 DNA reads TGTGCCAGCAGTCTCGGACTCGAAACCTACAATGAGCAGTTCTTC. Translation: CASSLGLETYNEQFF.

The chain employs TRBV4-1 and TRBJ1-1; 12 bases fit TRBD1. Looked up from germline, CDR1 is MGHRA and CDR2 is YSYEKL. The CDR3 runs 15 residues. V shed 3 bases, J shed 5 bases, and the junction held 4 bases outside the gene matches. CDR3 sequence: CASSQGGQGATEAFF. CDR3 in DNA: TGCGCCAGCAGCCAGGGGGGACAGGGGGCGACTGAAGCTTTCTTT.

The CDR3 DNA is TGTGCCAGCAGCTTAGGTGGTGGGGATCGGGGTGAAGCTTTCTTT. It is translated as CASSLGGGDRGEAFF. V gene TRBV13 combines with J gene TRBJ1-1; D not certain. Trimming cost V 0 bases and J 7 bases, with 15 bases left between them. CDR3 length: 15 amino acids. Germline CDR1 PRHDT, CDR2 FYEKMQ (reference sequence).

The chain combines TRBV2 with TRBJ2-7; maybe TRBD1 (5 bases). The V end lost 6 bases, the J end lost 0 bases, and 12 bases lay between the germline ends. The CDR3 spans 14 residues. Germline V gene data show CDR1 as SNHLY and CDR2 as FYNNEI. For the CDR3, the DNA is TGTGCCAGCAGGTTAACAGGTAGCTCCTACGAGCAGTACTTC. This encodes CASRLTGSSYEQYF.

V is TRBV2 and J is TRBJ2-5; 7 bases agree with TRBD1. CDR3 length: 14 amino acids. Germline lookup yields CDR1 SNHLY and CDR2 FYNNEI. The trim removed 4 bases at V and 3 bases at J, leaving 5 bases unmatched. Written as DNA, the CDR3 is TGTGCCAGCAGTGCCAACAGGGGCGAAGAGACCCAGTACTTC. Protein sequence: CASSANRGEETQYF.

The CDR3 coding sequence is TGTGCCAGTAGTAGGGACAGCCATAATGAAAAACTGTTTTTT. Its translation: CASSRDSHNEKLFF. The rearrangement uses TRBV19 and TRBJ1-4; TRBD1 aligns across 7 bases. The germline CDR1 and CDR2 sequences are LNHDA and SQIVND (reference sequence). The CDR3 is 14 amino acids. With V trimmed by 4 bases and J by 4 bases, 3 bases remained unmatched. The whole variable domain, remainder taken from reference TRBV19 and TRBJ1-4, is DGGITQSPKYLFRKEGQNVTLSCEQNLNHDAMYWYRQDPGQGLRLIYYSQIVNDFQKGDIAEGYSVSREKKESFPLTVTSAQKNPTAFYLCASSRDSHNEKLFFGSGTQLSVL.

The gene calls are TRBV5-4 and TRBJ2-2; TRBD1 agrees at 9 bases. Germline values: CDR1 SGHNT, CDR2 YYREEE (reference sequence). This CDR3 spans 16 amino acids. With V trimmed by 4 bases and J by 0 bases, 4 bases remained unmatched. The DNA of the CDR3 is TGTGCCAGCAGCGGTCGACAGGGGGCGAACACCGGGGAGCTGTTTTTT. This encodes CASSGRQGANTGELFF.

This chain connects TRBV6-5 to TRBJ2-6; D ambiguous. The length of the CDR3 is 13 residues. V was clipped by 7 bases and J by 0 bases, with 4 bases between them. The germline gives CDR1 MNHEY, CDR2 SVGAGI. Here the CDR3 DNA reads TGTGCCAGCAAGAGCTCTGGGGCCAACGTCCTGACTTTC. Amino acids: CASKSSGANVLTF.

The chain links TRBV7-2 to TRBJ2-1; the match to TRBD2 covers 8 bases. The germline V gene encodes CDR1 SGHTA and CDR2 FQGNSA. Germline trimming cut 2 bases from V and 7 bases from J; bases unmatched to any gene: 7. The CDR3 extends over 15 amino acids. Written as DNA, the CDR3 is TGTGCCAGCAGCTTATGGGGGACTAGTGTGAATGAGCAGTTCTTC. Protein sequence: CASSLWGTSVNEQFF. Full variable domain (outside the CDR3, taken from reference TRBV7-2 and TRBJ2-1): GAGVSQSPSNKVTEKGKDVELRCDPISGHTALYWYRQSLGQGLEFLIYFQGNSAPDKSGLPSDRFSAERTGGSVSTLTIQRTQQEDSAVYLCASSLWGTSVNEQFFGPGTRLTVL.

The chain employs TRBV11-2 and TRBJ1-2, with TRBD1 matching over 8 bases. After removal of 5 bases from V and 4 bases from J, the junction contained 6 bases not matched to a gene. Germline CDR1 is SGHAT and CDR2 is FQNNGV. The CDR3 loop spans 14 amino acids. The CDR3: CASSPGGATYGYTF. The CDR3, as DNA: TGTGCCAGCAGCCCAGGGGGCGCGACCTATGGCTACACCTTC.

This rearrangement joins TRBV27 to TRBJ2-5, with 8 bases identical to TRBD2. Per the germline V gene, CDR1 is MNHEY and CDR2 is SMNVEV (reference sequence). The length of the CDR3 is 15 residues. Germline trimming cut 0 bases from V and 5 bases from J; bases unmatched to any gene: 5. The CDR3 here is CASSLSSGGSETQYF. As DNA, the CDR3 is TGTGCCAGCAGTTTATCGTCGGGGGGGTCGGAGACCCAGTACTTC.

The chain couples TRBV4-2 to TRBJ2-7; D remains unclear. This CDR3 has 12 amino acids. Trimming cost V 1 base and J 3 bases, with 4 bases left between them. Germline-derived CDR1 and CDR2 are LGHNA and YNFKEQ. The DNA of the CDR3 is TGTGCCAGCAGCCAAGTCGGCTACGAGCAGTACTTC. Translating it yields CASSQVGYEQYF.

The chain employs TRBV5-5 and TRBJ2-2; the match to TRBD2 covers 8 bases. This CDR3 comprises 15 residues. Per the germline V gene, CDR1 is SGHKS and CDR2 is YYEKEE (reference sequence). V lost 4 bases to trimming and J lost 2 bases; unmatched junction nucleotides: 4. The CDR3 nucleotides read TGTGCCAGCAGCCTAGCGGGCGGAAACACCGGGGAGCTGTTTTTT. It is translated as CASSLAGGNTGELFF.

The sample holds one count of this clone. This chain joins TRBV7-2 and TRBJ1-2, with TRBD1 as a possible D gene (6 bases). The CDR3 spans 15 residues. The V end lost 6 bases, the J end lost 2 bases, and 16 bases lay between the germline ends. Germline V gives CDR1 SGHTA, CDR2 FQGNSA. The CDR3: CASRLPKQGNYGYTF. In nucleotides, the CDR3 is TGTGCCAGCAGATTACCAAAACAGGGAAACTATGGCTACACCTTC.

The rearrangement joins TRBV11-2 to TRBJ2-5, with 9 bases fitting TRBD1. The CDR3 extends over 16 amino acids. Germline loops: CDR1 SGHAT, CDR2 FQNNGV. The ends lost 5 bases at V and 5 bases at J; junction bases unmatched: 12. CDR3 DNA sequence: TGTGCCAGCAGCCCGACCGGGACAGGGAATTCGGAGACCCAGTACTTC. Amino acids: CASSPTGTGNSETQYF.

This clone was found a few times. The CDR3 sequence is CASSLSGGGHSYNEQFF. DNA of the CDR3: TGTGCCAGCAGTTTATCGGGCGGGGGCCACTCCTACAATGAGCAGTTCTTC. V usage is TRBV27 and J usage is TRBJ2-1, with D possibly being TRBD2 (7 bases). V was cut by 0 bases and J by 0 bases, with 12 bases left in between. This CDR3 contains 17 residues. CDR1 is MNHEY, CDR2 SMNVEV, per germline (reference sequence).

The V call is TRBV4-2, the J call TRBJ2-5, with 9 bases identical to TRBD2. Trimming at V came to 1 base and at J to 5 bases, leaving 11 bases not matched to a gene. The CDR3 spans 17 residues. Germline-derived CDR1 and CDR2 are LGHNA and YNFKEQ. CDR3 nucleotides: TGTGCCAGCAGCCAAGGTATTCTTAGCGGGGGAGAGGAGACCCAGTACTTC. It translates to CASSQGILSGGEETQYF.

This chain connects TRBV4-1 to TRBJ1-2, with 9 nucleotides matching TRBD1. CDR3 length: 16 amino acids. V shed 2 bases, J shed 5 bases, and the junction held 9 bases outside the gene matches. The V gene's germline CDR1 is MGHRA and CDR2 YSYEKL. CDR3 coding DNA: TGCGCCAGCAGCCAACCCGACAGGGGGGTGACTTATGGCTACACCTTC. This translates into CASSQPDRGVTYGYTF.

This sequence joins TRBV18 and TRBJ2-2; TRBD1 agrees at 10 bases. The germline V gene has CDR1 KGHSH and CDR2 LQKENI. V gave up 0 bases and J gave up 8 bases; unmatched junction bases: 6. CDR3 size: 16 residues. Written as DNA, the CDR3 is TGTGCCAGCTCACCACCGGGACAGGGGACATCTGGGGAGCTGTTTTTT. Protein product: CASSPPGQGTSGELFF.